These T cell receptor beta chains were read from a single sample in a study of cytomegalovirus exposure and HLA in healthy donors. Profiled with immunoSEQ multiplex PCR; TCRdb holds only in-frame clones, not every one. The sample records about 150,000 clones, approximately 86% being singletons. Sequenced input: PBMCs. The origin of the receptors is a woman in her forties or fifties in good health and CMV-seropositive. Both conserved end residues are part of each CDR3. A D gene is named only where the DNA matches it firmly. Not all rows give a size; the values are once, few, many and, for expanded clones, a class.

CDR3 DNA	CDR3 protein	V gene	D gene	CDR3 length	clone size	J gene
TGTGCCAGCAGTTTTGCCCCCAGAAGCACCCAAAGACAGGGTAACACAGATACGCAGTATTTT	CASSFAPRSTQRQGNTDTQYF	TRBV27	TRBD1	21	NA	TRBJ2-3
TGTGCCAGCTACAGCGGGGTGGGCACCGGGGAGCTGTTTTTT	CASYSGVGTGELFF	TRBV5-6	TRBD2	14	NA	TRBJ2-2
TGCGCCAGCAGCCAAGATCGGGATTATACGCAGTATTTT	CASSQDRDYTQYF	TRBV4-3	NA	13	NA	TRBJ2-3
TGTGCCAGCAGATACGGGACAACCTACGAGCAGTACTTC	CASRYGTTYEQYF	TRBV5-6	NA	13	NA	TRBJ2-7
TGTGCCAGCAGCGACCCCCTGGCAGGGCTGGGCTTTGGCTACACCTTC	CASSDPLAGLGFGYTF	TRBV9	NA	16	NA	TRBJ1-2
TGTGCCAGCAGTCGTGATGGGGGGGGCCTTGGCCATGAGCAGTTCTTC	CASSRDGGGLGHEQFF	TRBV7-2	NA	16	NA	TRBJ2-1
TGTGCCAGCAGCTCCCGTGGGACAGGGGCACCATGGAAAAGAGACGAGCAGTACTTC	CASSSRGTGAPWKRDEQYF	TRBV5-6	TRBD1	19	NA	TRBJ2-7
TGTGCCAGCAGCCAGTCCGGGACTAGCGGGACCGGGGAGCTGTTTTTT	CASSQSGTSGTGELFF	TRBV4-2	TRBD2	16	NA	TRBJ2-2
TGTGCCAGCAGCTTCTCACAGAACGAGCAGTACTTC	CASSFSQNEQYF	TRBV5-4	NA	12	NA	TRBJ2-7
TGTGCCATCAGCGACGGGCGGGGGCCCACCACAGATACGCAGTATTTT	CAISDGRGPTTDTQYF	TRBV10-3	NA	16	NA	TRBJ2-3
TGCAGCGTTGAAGTTCAGGGGTACGAGCAGTACTTC	CSVEVQGYEQYF	TRBV29-1	NA	12	NA	TRBJ2-7
TGTGCCAGCAGCCCCGGGGGGCGGGGGGGCGGAGATACGCAGTATTTT	CASSPGGRGGGDTQYF	TRBV2	TRBD2	16	NA	TRBJ2-3
TGTGCCAGCAGTCCGGGACAGACCAATGAAAAACTGTTTTTT	CASSPGQTNEKLFF	TRBV5-4	TRBD1	14	NA	TRBJ1-4
TGTGCCAGCTCACCATCGCCCGGACAGGGGGCATCCGGGGAGCTGTTTTTT	CASSPSPGQGASGELFF	TRBV18	TRBD1	17	NA	TRBJ2-2
TGCGCCAGCAGCCCGCCGGACAGAACAGATACGCAGTATTTT	CASSPPDRTDTQYF	TRBV5-1	NA	14	few	TRBJ2-3
TGCGCCAGCACGGGGGGGATGAACACCGGGGAGCTGTTTTTT	CASTGGMNTGELFF	TRBV10-2	TRBD2	14	NA	TRBJ2-2
TGTGCCAGCAGCTTCGGCGGGGGAGACTACGAGCAGTACTTC	CASSFGGGDYEQYF	TRBV5-4	TRBD2	14	NA	TRBJ2-7
TGTGCCAGCAGGACAGGGGGCCCCTATAATTCACCCCTCCACTTT	CASRTGGPYNSPLHF	TRBV6-5	TRBD1	15	NA	TRBJ1-6
TGTGCCAGCAGTTACGCAGGGGGACCCTACGAGCAGTACTTC	CASSYAGGPYEQYF	TRBV6-5	TRBD1	14	NA	TRBJ2-7
TGTGCCAGCAGTGAAGCGCTGGGGGGTTATGGCTACACCTTC	CASSEALGGYGYTF	TRBV6-1	NA	14	NA	TRBJ1-2
TGTGCCAGCAGTCCCCTAGCGGGGGAGGGGCAAGAGACCCAGTACTTC	CASSPLAGEGQETQYF	TRBV27	TRBD2	16	NA	TRBJ2-5
TGTGCCAGTAGTGCTACAGGGGCGAACTATGGCTACACCTTC	CASSATGANYGYTF	TRBV19	TRBD1	14	NA	TRBJ1-2
TGTGCCAGCAGTTCGACGACAGGGGGCGCCTATAATTCACCCCTCCACTTT	CASSSTTGGAYNSPLHF	TRBV11-2	TRBD1	17	NA	TRBJ1-6
TGTGCCAGCAGTTATGGACAGGGCCCGGACACCATATATTTT	CASSYGQGPDTIYF	TRBV6-5	TRBD1	14	NA	TRBJ1-3
TGTGCCAGCAGCCCCACTAGCGGACTATGGCAGTTCTTC	CASSPTSGLWQFF	TRBV6-5	TRBD2	13	NA	TRBJ2-1
TGTGCTAGTTTGTCAGGGGCGAACACCGGGGAGCTGTTTTTT	CASLSGANTGELFF	TRBV12-5	NA	14	NA	TRBJ2-2
TGTGCCAGCAGCCAAGTCCGACAGGGGATTAACAATGAGCAGTTCTTC	CASSQVRQGINNEQFF	TRBV4-2	TRBD1	16	NA	TRBJ2-1
TGCGCCAGCAGCCCTGGACTCCCCGCTGAAGCTTTCTTT	CASSPGLPAEAFF	TRBV5-1	NA	13	NA	TRBJ1-1
TGTGCCAGCCTGGGACAGGGGGCCGGGCTGGGCTATGGCTACACCTTC	CASLGQGAGLGYGYTF	TRBV28	TRBD1	16	NA	TRBJ1-2
TGTGCCAGCAGCCAAGCCGGGGTCCGCTACGAGCAGTACTTC	CASSQAGVRYEQYF	TRBV14	NA	14	NA	TRBJ2-7
TGTGCCTGGAGAGGTTACCGGGGTCTTAACTATGGCTACACCTTC	CAWRGYRGLNYGYTF	TRBV30	NA	15	NA	TRBJ1-2
TGTGCCTGGAGTGTTGCGGGGACAGGGGTAGGTGAGCAGTTCTTC	CAWSVAGTGVGEQFF	TRBV30	TRBD1	15	once	TRBJ2-1
TGTGCCAGCAGCGTAGTAGGGCGGGGCACTGAAGCTTTCTTT	CASSVVGRGTEAFF	TRBV9	NA	14	NA	TRBJ1-1
TGTGCCAGCAGCTTAGCCCCAGGGAAGATCTACGAGCAGTACTTC	CASSLAPGKIYEQYF	TRBV7-2	NA	15	NA	TRBJ2-7
TGTGCCAGCAGCTTCGGACTAGAAACAAATGAGCAGTTCTTC	CASSFGLETNEQFF	TRBV7-8	TRBD2	14	NA	TRBJ2-1
TGTGCCAGCAGCCACGGGGGGCTCTATGGCTACACCTTC	CASSHGGLYGYTF	TRBV4-2	NA	13	NA	TRBJ1-2
TGTGCCAGCAGCTTAGCCCAGAACTATGGCTACACCTTC	CASSLAQNYGYTF	TRBV13	NA	13	NA	TRBJ1-2
TGTGCCAGCAGCAAAAACAGGGACCTAAACTATGGCTACACCTTC	CASSKNRDLNYGYTF	TRBV6-6	NA	15	few	TRBJ1-2
TGTGCCAGCAGCCCCGGGGGGGCGGGCACCGGGGAGCTGTTTTTT	CASSPGGAGTGELFF	TRBV28	TRBD2	15	NA	TRBJ2-2
TGCAGCGTTGAAATCTACGGACTAGCGGGGGCGGGCGGGGAGCTGTTTTTT	CSVEIYGLAGAGGELFF	TRBV29-1	TRBD2	17	once	TRBJ2-2
TGTGCCAGCAGCTTAGTAGCCGGGACCAAAAACATTCAGTACTTC	CASSLVAGTKNIQYF	TRBV7-2	NA	15	NA	TRBJ2-4
TGTGCCAGCAGTGTTCCCGGGACTAGCGGGGGTATTTTGTCCTACGAGCAGTACTTC	CASSVPGTSGGILSYEQYF	TRBV2	TRBD2	19	once	TRBJ2-7
TGTGCCAGCAGCTTACAGGGTGGAGGGGAAAAACTGTTTTTT	CASSLQGGGEKLFF	TRBV7-2	NA	14	NA	TRBJ1-4
TGTGCCAGCAGTGAATGGGCCGGGACAGGGGGCTACGAGCAGTACTTC	CASSEWAGTGGYEQYF	TRBV25-1	TRBD1	16	NA	TRBJ2-7
TGTGCCAGCAGCAGGACTAGCGGGGGACTGTCCTACGAGCAGTACTTC	CASSRTSGGLSYEQYF	TRBV7-2	TRBD2	16	NA	TRBJ2-7
TGTGCCAGCAGTTTAGCGGGGGGCCGGGATACGCAGTATTTT	CASSLAGGRDTQYF	TRBV27	TRBD2	14	once	TRBJ2-3